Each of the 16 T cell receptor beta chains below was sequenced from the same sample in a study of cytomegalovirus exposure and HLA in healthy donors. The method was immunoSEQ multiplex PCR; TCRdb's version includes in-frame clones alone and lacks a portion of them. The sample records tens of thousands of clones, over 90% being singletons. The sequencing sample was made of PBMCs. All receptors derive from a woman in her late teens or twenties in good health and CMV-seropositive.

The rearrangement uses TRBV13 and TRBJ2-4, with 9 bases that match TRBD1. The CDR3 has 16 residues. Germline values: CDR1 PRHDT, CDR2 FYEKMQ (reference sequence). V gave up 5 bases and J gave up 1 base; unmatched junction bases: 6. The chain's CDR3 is CASSARDREAKNIQYF. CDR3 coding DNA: TGTGCCAGCAGCGCCCGGGACAGGGAGGCCAAAAACATTCAGTACTTC.

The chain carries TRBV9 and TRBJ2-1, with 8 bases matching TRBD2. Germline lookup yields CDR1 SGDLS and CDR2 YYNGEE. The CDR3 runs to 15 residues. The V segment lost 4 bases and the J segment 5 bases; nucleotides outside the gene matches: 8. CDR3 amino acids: CASSKTSGAHNEQFF. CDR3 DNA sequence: TGTGCCAGCAGCAAAACTAGCGGAGCTCACAATGAGCAGTTCTTC.

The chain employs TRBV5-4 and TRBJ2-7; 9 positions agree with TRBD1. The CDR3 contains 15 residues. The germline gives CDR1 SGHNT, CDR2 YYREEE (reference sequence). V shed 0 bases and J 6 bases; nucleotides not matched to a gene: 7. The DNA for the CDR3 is TGTGCCAGCAGCTTGGGATGGGGACAGGGAATCGAGCAGTACTTC. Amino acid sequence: CASSLGWGQGIEQYF.

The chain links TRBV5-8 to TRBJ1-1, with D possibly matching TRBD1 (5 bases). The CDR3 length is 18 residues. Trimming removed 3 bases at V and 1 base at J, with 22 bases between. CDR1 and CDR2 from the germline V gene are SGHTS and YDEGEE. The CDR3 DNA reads TGTGCCAGCAGCTCGGTGGATGGGGTGGGGCCCCCGAACACTGAAGCTTTCTTT. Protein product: CASSSVDGVGPPNTEAFF.

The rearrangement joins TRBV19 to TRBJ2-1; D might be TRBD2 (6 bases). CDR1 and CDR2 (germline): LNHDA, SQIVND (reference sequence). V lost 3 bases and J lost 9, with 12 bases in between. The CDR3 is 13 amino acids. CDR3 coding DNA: TGTGCCAGTAGTATCATCCGGGGGACTGAGCAGTTCTTC. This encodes CASSIIRGTEQFF.

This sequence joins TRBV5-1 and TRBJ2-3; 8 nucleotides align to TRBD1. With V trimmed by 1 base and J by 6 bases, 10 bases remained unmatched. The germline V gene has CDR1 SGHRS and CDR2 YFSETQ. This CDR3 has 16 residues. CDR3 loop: CASSLITQGAGDTQYF. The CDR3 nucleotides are TGCGCCAGCAGCTTGATTACTCAGGGGGCAGGGGATACGCAGTATTTT.

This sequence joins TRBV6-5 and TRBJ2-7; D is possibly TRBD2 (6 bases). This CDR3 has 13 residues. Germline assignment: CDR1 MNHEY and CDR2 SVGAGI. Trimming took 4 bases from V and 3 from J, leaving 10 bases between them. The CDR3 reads CASSSGGSYEQYF. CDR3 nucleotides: TGTGCCAGCAGTTCTGGGGGGAGCTACGAGCAGTACTTC.

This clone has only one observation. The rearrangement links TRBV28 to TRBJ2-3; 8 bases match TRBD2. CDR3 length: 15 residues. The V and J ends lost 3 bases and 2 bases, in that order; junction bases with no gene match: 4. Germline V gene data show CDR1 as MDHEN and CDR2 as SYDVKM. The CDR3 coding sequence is TGTGCCAGCAGTTTGGCGGGAGGACACACAGATACGCAGTATTTT. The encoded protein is CASSLAGGHTDTQYF.

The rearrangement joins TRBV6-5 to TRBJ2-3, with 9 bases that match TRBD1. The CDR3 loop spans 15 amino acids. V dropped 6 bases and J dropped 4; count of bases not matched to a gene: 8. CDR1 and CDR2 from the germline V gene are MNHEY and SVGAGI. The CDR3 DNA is TGTGCCAGCAGCCTACAGGGGGCGCAGGCAGATACGCAGTATTTT. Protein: CASSLQGAQADTQYF.

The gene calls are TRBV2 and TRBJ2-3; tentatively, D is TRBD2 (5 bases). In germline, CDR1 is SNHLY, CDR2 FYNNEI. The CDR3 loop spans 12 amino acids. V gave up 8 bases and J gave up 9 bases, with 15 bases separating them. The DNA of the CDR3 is TGTGCCAGCTTAGCGTCCCGAGGAACGCAGTATTTT. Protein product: CASLASRGTQYF.

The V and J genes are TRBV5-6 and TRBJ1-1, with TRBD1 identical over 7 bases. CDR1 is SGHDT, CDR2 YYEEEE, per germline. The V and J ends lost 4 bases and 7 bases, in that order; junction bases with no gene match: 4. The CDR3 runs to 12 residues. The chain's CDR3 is CASSGGTDEAFF. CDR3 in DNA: TGTGCCAGCAGCGGAGGGACAGATGAAGCTTTCTTT.

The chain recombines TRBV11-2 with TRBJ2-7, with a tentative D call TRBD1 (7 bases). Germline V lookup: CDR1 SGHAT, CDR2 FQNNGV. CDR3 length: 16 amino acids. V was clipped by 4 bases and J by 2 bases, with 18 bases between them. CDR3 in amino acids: CASSSFGTQGAYEQYF. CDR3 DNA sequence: TGTGCCAGCAGCTCATTCGGGACTCAGGGGGCCTACGAGCAGTACTTC.

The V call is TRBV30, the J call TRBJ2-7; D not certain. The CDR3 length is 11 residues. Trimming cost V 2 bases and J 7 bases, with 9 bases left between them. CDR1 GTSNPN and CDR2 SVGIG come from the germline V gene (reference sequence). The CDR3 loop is CAWSLSWEQYF. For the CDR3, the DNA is TGTGCCTGGAGTCTATCTTGGGAGCAGTACTTC.

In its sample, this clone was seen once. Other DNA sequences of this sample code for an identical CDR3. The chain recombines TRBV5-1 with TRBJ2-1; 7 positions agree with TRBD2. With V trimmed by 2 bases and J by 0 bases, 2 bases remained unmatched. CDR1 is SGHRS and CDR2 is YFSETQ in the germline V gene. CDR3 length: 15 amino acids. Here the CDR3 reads CASSLAGSSYNEQFF. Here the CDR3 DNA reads TGCGCCAGCAGCTTAGCGGGGAGCTCCTACAATGAGCAGTTCTTC.

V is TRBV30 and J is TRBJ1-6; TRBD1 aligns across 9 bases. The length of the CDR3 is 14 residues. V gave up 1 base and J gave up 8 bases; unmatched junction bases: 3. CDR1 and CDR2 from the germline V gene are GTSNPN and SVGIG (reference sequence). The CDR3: CAWSAYRGHSPLHF. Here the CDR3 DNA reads TGTGCCTGGAGTGCGTACAGGGGGCATTCACCCCTCCACTTT.

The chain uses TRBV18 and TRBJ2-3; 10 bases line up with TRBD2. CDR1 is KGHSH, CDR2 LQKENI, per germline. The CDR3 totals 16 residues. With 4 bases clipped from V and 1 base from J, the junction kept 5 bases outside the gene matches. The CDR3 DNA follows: TGTGCCAGCTCACGAGAGCTAGCGGGGGGCACAGATACGCAGTATTTT. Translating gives CASSRELAGGTDTQYF.